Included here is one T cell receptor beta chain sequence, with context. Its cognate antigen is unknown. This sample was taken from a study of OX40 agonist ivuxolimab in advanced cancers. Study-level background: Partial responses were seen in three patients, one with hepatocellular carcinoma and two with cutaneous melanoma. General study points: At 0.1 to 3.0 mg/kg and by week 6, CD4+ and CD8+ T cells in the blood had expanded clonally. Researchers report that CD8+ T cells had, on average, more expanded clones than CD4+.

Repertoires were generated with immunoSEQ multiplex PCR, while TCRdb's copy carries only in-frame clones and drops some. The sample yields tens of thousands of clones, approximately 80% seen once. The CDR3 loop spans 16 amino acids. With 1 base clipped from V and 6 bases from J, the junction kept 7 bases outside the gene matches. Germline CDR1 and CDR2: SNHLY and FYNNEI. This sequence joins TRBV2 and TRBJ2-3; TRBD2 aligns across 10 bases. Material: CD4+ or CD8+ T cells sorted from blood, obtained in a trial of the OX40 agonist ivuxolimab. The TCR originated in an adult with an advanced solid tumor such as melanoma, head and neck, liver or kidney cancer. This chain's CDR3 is CASSEELAGWVDTQYF. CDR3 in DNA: TGTGCCAGCAGTGAAGAACTAGCGGGGTGGGTGGATACGCAGTATTTT.